The TCR beta chain under discussion was sequenced for a study of blood T cell repertoires in COVID-19. TCRdb's copy holds only in-frame clones and misses some; the assay was immunoSEQ multiplex PCR. The repertoire holds hundreds of thousands of clones, around 89% seen once, with around 12% in the top ten. Germline loops: CDR1 LNHDA, CDR2 SQIVND (reference sequence). J lost 4 bases, V lost 3 bases, and 7 bases had no gene match. CDR3 size: 17 residues. The rearrangement links TRBV19 to TRBJ2-1, with 12 bases matching TRBD2. The sequencing sample was made of peripheral blood. This receptor was identified in a woman aged 50 to 60 with COVID-19, enrolled during active disease. The DNA of the CDR3 is TGTGCCAGTAGTATTGCAACTAGCGGGGGGCCTTACAATGAGCAGTTCTTC. The encoded protein is CASSIATSGGPYNEQFF.